What follows are 9 T cell receptor beta chains derived from one specimen sequenced in a study of human T cells and chemical hapten exposure. The time point is: pre-sensitization, week 0. Treatment indicated: therapeutic diphenylcyclopropenone sensitization with weekly scalp DPC. TCRdb reanalysed the RACE reads using MiXCR and keeps one entry per CDR3 protein. Of under 100,000 distinct CDR3 sequences in the sample, approximately 9% were seen once. The sequenced sample was whole blood, obtained in connection with sensitization to the hapten diphenylcyclopropenone (DPC). All receptors come from a man in his forties or fifties with alopecia areata. Some clones in this sample may be carry-over from other donors' samples.

The chain joins TRBV6-1 to TRBJ2-3; 7 nucleotides agree with TRBD1. This CDR3 comprises 15 residues. V lost 8 bases, J lost 2 bases, and 10 bases stayed unmatched. Germline V gene data show CDR1 as MNHNS and CDR2 as SASEGT. This CDR3 is CASLQGTAFTDTQYF. DNA for the CDR3: TGTGCCAGCCTCCAGGGGACAGCCTTCACAGATACGCAGTATTTT.

The chain combines TRBV6-4 with TRBJ2-2; no clear D gene. Germline CDR1 and CDR2: MRHNA and SNTAGT. This CDR3 region has 16 residues. Trimming took off 7 bases at V and 7 bases at J, with 22 bases between the two ends. The chain's CDR3 is CASITTNPHPHGELFF. The CDR3 DNA is TGTGCCAGCATAACAACCAACCCGCACCCCCACGGGGAGCTGTTTTTT.

The V and J genes are TRBV7-2 and TRBJ1-1; D remains unclear. The germline V gene has CDR1 SGHTA and CDR2 FQGNSA. The CDR3 is 14 amino acids. V lost 5 bases and J lost 4, with 14 bases in between. The CDR3 DNA follows: TGTGCCAGCAGCCCCACGCTCCGTGCCACTGAAGCTTTCTTT. Its protein product is CASSPTLRATEAFF.

This clonotype showed up many times. The chain couples TRBV4-3 to TRBJ2-3; TRBD2 matches at 9 bases. The V and J ends lost 1 base and 4 bases, in that order; junction bases with no gene match: 3. The germline V gene encodes CDR1 LGHNA and CDR2 YSLEER. There are 15 residues in the CDR3. This CDR3 is CASSQGERGADTQYF. Here the CDR3 DNA reads TGCGCCAGCAGCCAAGGCGAGCGGGGGGCAGATACGCAGTATTTT.

This clonotype was seen ten or more times. The chain couples TRBV6-2 or TRBV6-3 to TRBJ2-3, with unresolved D. V was pared by 7 bases and J by 4 bases, with 6 bases between. The CDR3 contains 11 residues. The germline gives CDR1 MNHEY, CDR2 SVGEGT. This CDR3 reads CASKLADTQYF. The CDR3 nucleotides are TGTGCCAGCAAGCTCGCAGATACGCAGTATTTT.

The V call is TRBV20-1, the J call TRBJ2-3; D is uncertain. Germline values: CDR1 DFQATT, CDR2 SNEGSKA (reference sequence). Trimming left V 0 bases short and J 6 bases short, with 13 bases between. This CDR3 contains 14 residues. The CDR3 region is CSARDYSSGDTQYF. DNA of the CDR3: TGCAGTGCTAGAGATTATTCGTCCGGGGATACGCAGTATTTT.

This clonotype was seen at least ten times. V gene TRBV9 combines with J gene TRBJ2-3, with a weak D call TRBD2 (6 bases). The germline V gene encodes CDR1 SGDLS and CDR2 YYNGEE. Trimming took off 3 bases at V and 2 bases at J, with 16 bases between the two ends. CDR3 size: 16 residues. CDR3 residues: CASSGFGSGLTDTQYF. CDR3 sequence (DNA): TGTGCCAGCAGCGGGTTTGGTAGCGGACTCACAGATACGCAGTATTTT. Full variable domain (missing parts from reference TRBV9 and TRBJ2-3): DSGVTQTPKHLITATGQRVTLRCSPRSGDLSVYWYQQSLDQGLQFLIQYYNGEERAKGNILERFSAQQFPDLHSELNLSSLELGDSALYFCASSGFGSGLTDTQYFGPGTRLTVL.

This clonotype was detected only a few times. V usage is TRBV7-2 and J usage is TRBJ2-3; TRBD2 agrees at 11 bases. Germline V lookup: CDR1 SGHTA, CDR2 FQGNSA. The junction had 6 bases not matched to a gene; V was cut back by 3 bases and J by 4 bases. CDR3 length: 16 amino acids. The CDR3 is CASSLGLAERADTQYF. In DNA, the CDR3 is TGTGCCAGCAGCTTGGGACTAGCGGAGAGAGCAGATACGCAGTATTTT.

Only a few counts were recorded for this clonotype. This chain connects TRBV2 to TRBJ2-3; D perhaps matches TRBD1 (5 bases). Germline CDR1 is SNHLY and CDR2 is FYNNEI. The length of the CDR3 is 14 residues. V shed 1 base and J shed 0 bases, with 5 bases lying between them. Written as DNA, the CDR3 is TGTGCCAGCAGTGAAGACAGGAGCACAGATACGCAGTATTTT. It translates to CASSEDRSTDTQYF.